This record looks at one T cell receptor beta chain sequence and its context. This specimen comes from a study of technical replicates of blood from a few donors. The method was immunoSEQ multiplex PCR; TCRdb's version includes in-frame clones alone and lacks a portion of them. The sample yields 15,000 or so clones, 65% to 90% seen once. CDR1 and CDR2 (germline): GTSNPN, SVGIG (reference sequence). The CDR3 is 15 residues long. V trimming: 2 bases; J trimming: 5 bases; junction bases outside the gene matches: 11. The rearrangement uses TRBV30 and TRBJ2-5; TRBD1 aligns across 7 bases. The specimen was PBMCs. This receptor was identified in a human donor in good health. For the CDR3, the DNA is TGTGCCTGGAGTACGGGACAGCGTGAATGGGAGACCCAGTACTTC. Translating gives CAWSTGQREWETQYF.